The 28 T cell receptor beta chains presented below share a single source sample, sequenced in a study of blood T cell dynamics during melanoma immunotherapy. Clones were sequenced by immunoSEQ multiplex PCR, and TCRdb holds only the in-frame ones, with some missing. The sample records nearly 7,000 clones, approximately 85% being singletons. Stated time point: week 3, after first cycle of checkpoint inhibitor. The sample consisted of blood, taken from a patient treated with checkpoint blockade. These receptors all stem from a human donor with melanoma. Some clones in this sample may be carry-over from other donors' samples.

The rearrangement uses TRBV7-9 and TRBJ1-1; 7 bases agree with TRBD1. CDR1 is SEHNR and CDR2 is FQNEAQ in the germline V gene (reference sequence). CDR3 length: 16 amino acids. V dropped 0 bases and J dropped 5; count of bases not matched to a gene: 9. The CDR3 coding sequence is TGTGCCAGCAGCTTAGCGGGGGGACAGAGGACAACTGAAGCTTTCTTT. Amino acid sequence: CASSLAGGQRTTEAFF.

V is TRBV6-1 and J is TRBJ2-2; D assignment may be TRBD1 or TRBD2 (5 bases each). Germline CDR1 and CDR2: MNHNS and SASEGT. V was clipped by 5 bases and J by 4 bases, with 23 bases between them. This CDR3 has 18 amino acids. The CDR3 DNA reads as TGTGCCAGCAGTCAAGACTCTAAGGGGACCACCGGCACCGGGGAGCTGTTTTTT. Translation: CASSQDSKGTTGTGELFF.

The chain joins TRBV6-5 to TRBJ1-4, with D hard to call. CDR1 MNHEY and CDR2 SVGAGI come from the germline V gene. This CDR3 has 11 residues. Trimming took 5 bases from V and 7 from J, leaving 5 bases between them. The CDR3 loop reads CASSMVEKLFF. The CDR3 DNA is TGTGCCAGCAGTATGGTTGAAAAACTGTTTTTT.

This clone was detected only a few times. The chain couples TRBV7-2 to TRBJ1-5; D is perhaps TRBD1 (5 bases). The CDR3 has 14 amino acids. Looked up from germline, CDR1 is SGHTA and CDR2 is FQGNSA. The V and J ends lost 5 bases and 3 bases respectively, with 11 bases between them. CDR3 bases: TGTGCCAGCAGCCCAGACAGCTCCAATCAGCCCCAGCATTTT. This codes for CASSPDSSNQPQHF.

CDR3 nucleotides: TGCGCCAGCAGCTTGGATACAGGGCGTAATGAAAAACTGTTTTTT. Its translation: CASSLDTGRNEKLFF. This chain uses TRBV5-1 with TRBJ1-4, with D perhaps TRBD1 (6 bases). V dropped 0 bases and J dropped 4 bases, with 10 bases sitting between them. CDR3 length equals 15 residues. CDR1 and CDR2 from the germline V gene are SGHRS and YFSETQ.

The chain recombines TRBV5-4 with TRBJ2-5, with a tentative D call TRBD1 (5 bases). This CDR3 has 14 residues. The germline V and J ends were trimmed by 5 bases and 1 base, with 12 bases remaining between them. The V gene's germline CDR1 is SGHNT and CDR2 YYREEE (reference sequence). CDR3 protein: CASSLGVAQETQYF. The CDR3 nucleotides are TGTGCCAGCAGTCTAGGGGTCGCCCAAGAGACCCAGTACTTC.

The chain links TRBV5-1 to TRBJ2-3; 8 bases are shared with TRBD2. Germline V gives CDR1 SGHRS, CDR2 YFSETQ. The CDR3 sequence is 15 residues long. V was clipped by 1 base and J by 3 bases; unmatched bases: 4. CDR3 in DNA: TGCGCCAGCAGCTTGTCGACTAGCGCAACAGATACGCAGTATTTT. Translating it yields CASSLSTSATDTQYF.

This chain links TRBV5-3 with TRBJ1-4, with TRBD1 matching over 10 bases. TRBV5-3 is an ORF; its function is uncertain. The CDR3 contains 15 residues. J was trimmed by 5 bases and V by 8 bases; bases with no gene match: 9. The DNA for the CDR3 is TGTGCCAGCAGCGACAAGGACAGGGGGAATGAAAAACTGTTTTTT. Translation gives CASSDKDRGNEKLFF.

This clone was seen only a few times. CDR3: CASSFVKEGVGAFF. The DNA for the CDR3 is TGTGCCAGCAGCTTTGTGAAAGAGGGAGTTGGAGCTTTCTTT. The chain employs TRBV13 and TRBJ1-1; unclear D gene. Germline assignment: CDR1 PRHDT and CDR2 FYEKMQ (reference sequence). V shed 3 bases and J shed 10 bases, with 18 bases lying between them. This CDR3 is 14 amino acids long.

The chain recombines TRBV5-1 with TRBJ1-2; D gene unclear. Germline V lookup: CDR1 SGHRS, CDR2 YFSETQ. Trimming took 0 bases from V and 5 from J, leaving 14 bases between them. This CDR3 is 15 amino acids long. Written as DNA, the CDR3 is TGCGCCAGCAGCTTGGAACAGCCCCTTACATATGGCTACACCTTC. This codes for CASSLEQPLTYGYTF.

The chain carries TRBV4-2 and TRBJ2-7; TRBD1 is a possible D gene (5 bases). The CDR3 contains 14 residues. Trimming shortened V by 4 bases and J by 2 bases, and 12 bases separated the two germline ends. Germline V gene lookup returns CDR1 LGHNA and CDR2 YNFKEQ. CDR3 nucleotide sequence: TGTGCCAGCAGCCTTACAGGAAAAACCTACGAGCAGTACTTC. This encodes CASSLTGKTYEQYF.

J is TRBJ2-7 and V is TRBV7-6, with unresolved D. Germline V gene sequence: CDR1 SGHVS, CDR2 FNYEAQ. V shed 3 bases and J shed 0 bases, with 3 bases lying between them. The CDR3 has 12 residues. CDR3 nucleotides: TGTGCCAGCAGCTTGAGCTCCTACGAGCAGTACTTC. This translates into CASSLSSYEQYF.

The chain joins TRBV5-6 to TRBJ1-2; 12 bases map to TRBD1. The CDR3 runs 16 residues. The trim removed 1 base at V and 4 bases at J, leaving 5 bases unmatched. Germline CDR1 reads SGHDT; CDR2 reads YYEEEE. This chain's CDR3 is CASSLFGTGGIYGYTF. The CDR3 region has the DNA TGTGCCAGCAGCTTGTTCGGGACAGGGGGCATCTATGGCTACACCTTC.

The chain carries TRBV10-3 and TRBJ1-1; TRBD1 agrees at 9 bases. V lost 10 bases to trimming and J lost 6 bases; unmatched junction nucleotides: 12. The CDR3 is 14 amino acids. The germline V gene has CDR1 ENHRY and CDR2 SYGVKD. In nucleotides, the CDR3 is TGTGCCAGCAGAGGGACAGGGCGAGGACCTGAAGCTTTCTTT. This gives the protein CASRGTGRGPEAFF.

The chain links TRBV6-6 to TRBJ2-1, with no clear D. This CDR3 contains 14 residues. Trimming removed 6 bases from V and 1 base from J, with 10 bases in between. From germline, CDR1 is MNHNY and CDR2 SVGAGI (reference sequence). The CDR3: CASRQQQSYNEQFF. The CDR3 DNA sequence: TGTGCCAGCAGACAACAGCAATCCTACAATGAGCAGTTCTTC.

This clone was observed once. CDR3 in DNA: TGCGCCAGCAGCCAGACAGACCTTATGAACACTGAAGCTTTCTTT. Translation: CASSQTDLMNTEAFF. This rearrangement joins TRBV4-3 to TRBJ1-1; the D gene is possibly TRBD1 (5 bases). CDR1 and CDR2 (germline): LGHNA, YSLEER. Trimming pared 3 bases from V and 0 bases from J, leaving 11 bases between. The CDR3 runs 15 residues.

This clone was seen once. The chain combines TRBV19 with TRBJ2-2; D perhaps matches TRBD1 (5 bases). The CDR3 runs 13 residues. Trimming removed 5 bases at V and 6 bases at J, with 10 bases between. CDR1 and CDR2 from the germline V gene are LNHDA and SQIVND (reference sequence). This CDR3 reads CASSSRTPGELFF. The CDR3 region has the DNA TGTGCCAGTAGTTCCCGGACACCCGGGGAGCTGTTTTTT.

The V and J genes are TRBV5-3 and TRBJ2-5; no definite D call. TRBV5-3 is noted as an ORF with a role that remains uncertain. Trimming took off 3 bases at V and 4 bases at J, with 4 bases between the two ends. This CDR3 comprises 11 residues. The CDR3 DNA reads TGTGCCAGAAGCTGGGGAGAGACCCAGTACTTC. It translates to CARSWGETQYF.

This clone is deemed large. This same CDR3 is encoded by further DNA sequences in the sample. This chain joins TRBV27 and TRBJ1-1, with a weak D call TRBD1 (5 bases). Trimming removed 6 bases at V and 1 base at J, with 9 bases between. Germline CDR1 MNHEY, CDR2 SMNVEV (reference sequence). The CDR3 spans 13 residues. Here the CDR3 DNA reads TGTGCCAGCAGCCTCGGGGGGAACACTGAAGCTTTCTTT. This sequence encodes CASSLGGNTEAFF.

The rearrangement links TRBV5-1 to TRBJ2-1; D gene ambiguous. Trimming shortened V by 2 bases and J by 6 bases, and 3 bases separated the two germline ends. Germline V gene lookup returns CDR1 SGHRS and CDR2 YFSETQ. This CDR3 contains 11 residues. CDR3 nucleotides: TGCGCCAGCAGCTTTATCAATGAGCAGTTCTTC. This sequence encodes CASSFINEQFF.

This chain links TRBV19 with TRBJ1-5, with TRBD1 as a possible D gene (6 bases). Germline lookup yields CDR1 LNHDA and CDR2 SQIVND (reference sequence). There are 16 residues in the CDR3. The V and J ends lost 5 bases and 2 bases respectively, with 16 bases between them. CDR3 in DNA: TGTGCCAGTAGTGTGACGGGGGGGGCCGGCAATCAGCCCCAGCATTTT. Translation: CASSVTGGAGNQPQHF.

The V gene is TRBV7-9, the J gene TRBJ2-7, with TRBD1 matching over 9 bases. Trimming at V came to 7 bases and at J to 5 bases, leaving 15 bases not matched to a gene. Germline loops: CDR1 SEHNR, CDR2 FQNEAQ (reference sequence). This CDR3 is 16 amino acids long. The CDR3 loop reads CASTPPGTGFRDEQYF. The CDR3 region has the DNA TGTGCCAGCACCCCCCCCGGGACAGGGTTTCGAGACGAGCAGTACTTC.

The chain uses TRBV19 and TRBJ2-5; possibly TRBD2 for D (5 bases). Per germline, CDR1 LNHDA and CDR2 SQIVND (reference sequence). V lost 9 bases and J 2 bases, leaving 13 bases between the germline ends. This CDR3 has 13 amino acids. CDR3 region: CASAVGGQETQYF. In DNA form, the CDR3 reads TGTGCCAGCGCCGTGGGCGGGCAAGAGACCCAGTACTTC.

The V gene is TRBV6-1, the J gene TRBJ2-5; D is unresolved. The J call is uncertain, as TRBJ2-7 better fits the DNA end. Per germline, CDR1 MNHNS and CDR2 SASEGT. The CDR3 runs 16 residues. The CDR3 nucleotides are TGTGCCAGCAGTGAAGGATTCGGCAGGCCTTCCTACGAGCAGTACTTC. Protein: CASSEGFGRPSYEQYF.

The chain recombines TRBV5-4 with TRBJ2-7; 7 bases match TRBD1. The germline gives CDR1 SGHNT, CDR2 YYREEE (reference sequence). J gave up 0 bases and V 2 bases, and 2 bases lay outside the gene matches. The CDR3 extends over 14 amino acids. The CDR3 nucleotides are TGTGCCAGCAGCTTCGCAGGGGGCTCCTACGAGCAGTACTTC. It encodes CASSFAGGSYEQYF.

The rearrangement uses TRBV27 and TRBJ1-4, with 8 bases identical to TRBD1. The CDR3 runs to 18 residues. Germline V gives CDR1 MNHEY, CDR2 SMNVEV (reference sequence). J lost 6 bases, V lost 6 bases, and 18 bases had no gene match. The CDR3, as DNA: TGTGCCAGCAGCCCTCTATCGGCGGTGGACAGGGCGGATGAAAAACTGTTTTTT. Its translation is CASSPLSAVDRADEKLFF.

The CDR3 sequence: CASSRDRVQPQHF. The CDR3 DNA is TGTGCCAGCAGCCGGGACAGGGTTCAGCCCCAGCATTTT. The chain is built from TRBV7-2 and TRBJ1-5; TRBD1 aligns across 9 bases. The CDR3 runs 13 residues. After removal of 5 bases from V and 6 bases from J, the junction contained 2 bases not matched to a gene. Per germline, CDR1 SGHTA and CDR2 FQGNSA. Looking up the rest from reference TRBV7-2 and TRBJ1-5 gives the full variable domain: GAGVSQSPSNKVTEKGKDVELRCDPISGHTALYWYRQSLGQGLEFLIYFQGNSAPDKSGLPSDRFSAERTGGSVSTLTIQRTQQEDSAVYLCASSRDRVQPQHFGDGTRLSIL.

CDR3 nucleotides: TGTGCCCTGACCCGGGACAGGGTAATGACTGGAAACACCATATATTTT. This translates into CALTRDRVMTGNTIYF. The chain couples TRBV30 to TRBJ1-3; TRBD1 matches 9 bases. With V trimmed by 8 bases and J by 2 bases, 13 bases remained unmatched. This CDR3 is 16 amino acids long. The V gene's germline CDR1 is GTSNPN and CDR2 SVGIG (reference sequence).